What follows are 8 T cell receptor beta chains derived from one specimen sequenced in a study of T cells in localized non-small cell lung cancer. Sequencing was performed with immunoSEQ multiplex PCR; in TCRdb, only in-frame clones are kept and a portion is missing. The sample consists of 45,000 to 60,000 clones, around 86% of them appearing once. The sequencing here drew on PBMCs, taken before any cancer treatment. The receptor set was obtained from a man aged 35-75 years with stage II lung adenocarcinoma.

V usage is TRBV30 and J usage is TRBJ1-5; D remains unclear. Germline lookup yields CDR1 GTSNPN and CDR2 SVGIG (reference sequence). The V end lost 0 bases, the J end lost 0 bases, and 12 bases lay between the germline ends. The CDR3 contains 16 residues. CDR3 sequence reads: CAWSVGFWNSNQPQHF. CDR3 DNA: TGTGCCTGGAGTGTCGGGTTCTGGAATAGCAATCAGCCCCAGCATTTT. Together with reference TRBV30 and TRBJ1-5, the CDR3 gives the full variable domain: SQTIHQWPATLVQPVGSPLSLECTVEGTSNPNLYWYRQAAGRGLQLLFYSVGIGQISSEVPQNLSASRPQDRQFILSSKKLLLSDSGFYLCAWSVGFWNSNQPQHFGDGTRLSIL.

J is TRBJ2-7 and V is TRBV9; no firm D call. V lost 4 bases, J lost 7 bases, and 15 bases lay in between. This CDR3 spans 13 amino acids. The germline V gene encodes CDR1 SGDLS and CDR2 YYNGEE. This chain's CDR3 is CASSPRWGAEQYF. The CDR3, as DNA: TGTGCCAGCAGCCCCCGGTGGGGTGCGGAGCAGTACTTC. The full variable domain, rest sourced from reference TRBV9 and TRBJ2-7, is DSGVTQTPKHLITATGQRVTLRCSPRSGDLSVYWYQQSLDQGLQFLIQYYNGEERAKGNILERFSAQQFPDLHSELNLSSLELGDSALYFCASSPRWGAEQYFGPGTRLTVT.

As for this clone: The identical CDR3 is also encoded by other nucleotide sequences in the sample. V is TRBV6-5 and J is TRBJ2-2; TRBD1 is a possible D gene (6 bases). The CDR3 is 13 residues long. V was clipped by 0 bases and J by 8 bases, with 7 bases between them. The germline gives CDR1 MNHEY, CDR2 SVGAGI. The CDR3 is CASSYSGTGELFF. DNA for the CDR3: TGTGCCAGCAGTTACTCGGGGACAGGGGAGCTGTTTTTT.

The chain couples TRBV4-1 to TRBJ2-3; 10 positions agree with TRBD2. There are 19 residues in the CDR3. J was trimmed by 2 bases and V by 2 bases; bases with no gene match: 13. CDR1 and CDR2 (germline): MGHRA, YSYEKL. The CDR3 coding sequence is TGCGCCAGCAGCCAAAAAACTAGCCTAGCGGGGGCCCTCACAGATACGCAGTATTTT. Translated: CASSQKTSLAGALTDTQYF.

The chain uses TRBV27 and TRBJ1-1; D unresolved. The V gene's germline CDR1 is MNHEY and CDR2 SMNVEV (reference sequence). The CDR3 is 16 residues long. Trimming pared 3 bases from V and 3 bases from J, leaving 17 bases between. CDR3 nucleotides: TGTGCCAGCAGTTTTGCGACGGGAAGGGAGGACACTGAAGCTTTCTTT. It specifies CASSFATGREDTEAFF.

DNA of the CDR3: TGTGCCAGCAGCTTAGGTTGGGGGGTTTCAGGGGATGAGCAGTTCTTC. Encoded protein: CASSLGWGVSGDEQFF. The V call is TRBV7-8, the J call TRBJ2-1; possibly TRBD1 or TRBD2 for D (6 bases each). The germline V and J ends were trimmed by 1 base and 8 bases, with 18 bases remaining between them. The germline V gene encodes CDR1 SGHVS and CDR2 FQNEAQ. CDR3 size: 16 residues.

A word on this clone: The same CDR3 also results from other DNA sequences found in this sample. CDR3 DNA sequence: TGTGCCAGCAGCTGGGGGTACCAAGAGACCCAGTACTTC. It specifies CASSWGYQETQYF. The V and J genes are TRBV5-6 and TRBJ2-5, with D perhaps TRBD1 or TRBD2 (5 bases each). Looked up from germline, CDR1 is SGHDT and CDR2 is YYEEEE. This CDR3 is 13 amino acids long. V shed 3 bases and J shed 0 bases, with 6 bases lying between them.

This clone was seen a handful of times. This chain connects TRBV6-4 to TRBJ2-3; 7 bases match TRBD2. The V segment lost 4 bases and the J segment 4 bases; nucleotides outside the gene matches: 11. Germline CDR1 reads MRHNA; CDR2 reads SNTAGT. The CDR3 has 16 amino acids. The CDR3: CASSVFGGSGADTQYF. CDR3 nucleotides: TGTGCCAGCAGTGTCTTCGGGGGGAGTGGGGCAGATACGCAGTATTTT.